A single sample gave rise to the 19 T cell receptor beta chains below, sequenced in a study of T-cell reconstitution after alpha-beta-depleted transplantation in children. Unique molecular identifiers were incorporated during preparation of the TCRbeta library. TCRdb ran MiXCR on the PCR reads and lists one entry per CDR3 protein. The sample includes hundreds of thousands of distinct CDR3 sequences, around a third of them seen just once. The sequences come from PBMCs from the stem cell graft donor, collected from the stem cell graft. Receptor source: a human donor who donated a stem cell graft to a child with aplastic anemia.

The chain has TRBV11-3 and TRBJ1-1, with D hard to call. CDR1 and CDR2 (germline): SGHNT, YENEEA. V lost 3 bases and J lost 1, with 9 bases in between. The CDR3 is made up of 14 amino acids. The CDR3 DNA sequence: TGTGCCAGCAGCTTGGCTTTCGGGAACACTGAAGCTTTCTTT. As protein: CASSLAFGNTEAFF.

The chain uses TRBV19 and TRBJ2-5, with 8 bases fitting TRBD2. CDR1 and CDR2 from the germline V gene are LNHDA and SQIVND (reference sequence). The CDR3 has 15 amino acids. Trimming cost V 3 bases and J 2 bases; bases outside gene matches: 5. CDR3 in DNA: TGTGCCAGTAGTATTCTAGCGGGCCCTCAAGAGACCCAGTACTTC. Its protein is CASSILAGPQETQYF.

This clonotype was seen a handful of times. The chain recombines TRBV29-1 with TRBJ2-5; the D is unclear. The V end lost 6 bases, the J end lost 4 bases, and 15 bases lay between the germline ends. The V gene's germline CDR1 is SQVTM and CDR2 ANQGSEA. This CDR3 has 13 residues. The CDR3 region has the DNA TGCAGCGTCGGTAGGCTAGATTCAGAGACCCAGTACTTC. As protein: CSVGRLDSETQYF.

V usage is TRBV18 and J usage is TRBJ2-1; D may be TRBD1 (6 bases). The CDR3 runs to 12 residues. From germline, CDR1 is KGHSH and CDR2 LQKENI. The V end lost 3 bases, the J end lost 8 bases, and 8 bases lay between the germline ends. Here the CDR3 DNA reads TGTGCCAGCTCACCCGAGGGGGATGAGCAGTTCTTC. It is translated as CASSPEGDEQFF. The whole variable domain, remainder taken from reference TRBV18 and TRBJ2-1, is NAGVMQNPRHLVRRRGQEARLRCSPMKGHSHVYWYRQLPEEGLKFMVYLQKENIIDESGMPKERFSAEFPKEGPSILRIQQVVRGDSAAYFCASSPEGDEQFFGPGTRLTVL.

The chain carries TRBV18 and TRBJ1-3; no reliable D call. Germline V gene lookup returns CDR1 KGHSH and CDR2 LQKENI. The V end was cut by 5 bases, the J end by 1 base, with 18 bases between. The CDR3 is made up of 17 amino acids. The CDR3 spells CASSGEGSAKSGNTIYF. The CDR3 nucleotides are TGTGCCAGCTCAGGCGAAGGGTCTGCGAAGTCTGGAAACACCATATATTTT. Full variable domain (rest looked up from reference TRBV18 and TRBJ1-3): NAGVMQNPRHLVRRRGQEARLRCSPMKGHSHVYWYRQLPEEGLKFMVYLQKENIIDESGMPKERFSAEFPKEGPSILRIQQVVRGDSAAYFCASSGEGSAKSGNTIYFGEGSWLTVV.

The rearrangement joins TRBV12-3 or TRBV12-4 to TRBJ1-2; D unclear. Between the trimmed V and J ends, which lost 0 bases and 7 bases, there was a span of 15 bases. The CDR3 is 15 amino acids. The CDR3 nucleotides read TGTGCCAGCAGTTTAGCGCAAGGCAGCCGGGGTGGCTACACCTTC. Translation: CASSLAQGSRGGYTF.

This clonotype has a handful of counts. V and J are TRBV20-1 and TRBJ2-1; no clear D gene. The germline gives CDR1 DFQATT, CDR2 SNEGSKA (reference sequence). The germline V and J ends were trimmed by 6 bases and 7 bases, with 19 bases remaining between them. CDR3 size: 14 residues. CDR3 amino acids: CSAPAPKKRNEQFF. The CDR3 DNA is TGCAGTGCACCGGCCCCGAAGAAAAGGAATGAGCAGTTCTTC.

V is TRBV5-1 and J is TRBJ1-3; D may be TRBD1 (6 bases). The V end was cut by 4 bases, the J end by 0 bases, with 14 bases between. The CDR3 has 16 residues. Germline CDR1 is SGHRS and CDR2 is YFSETQ. Here the CDR3 reads CASSLDPQGSGNTIYF. The CDR3 region has the DNA TGCGCCAGCAGCCTGGATCCACAGGGCTCTGGAAACACCATATATTTT.

This clonotype has just one count. The gene calls are TRBV12-3 or TRBV12-4 and TRBJ1-2; D gene unclear. This CDR3 has 12 amino acids. With 7 bases removed from V and 4 bases from J, the gap between germline ends came to 10 bases. The chain's CDR3 is CASMAGVYGYTF. CDR3 DNA sequence: TGTGCCAGCATGGCAGGAGTCTATGGCTACACCTTC.

This clonotype was detected a few times. The V call is TRBV7-9, the J call TRBJ1-5; the match to TRBD1 covers 9 bases. Germline CDR1 SEHNR, CDR2 FQNEAQ (reference sequence). The CDR3 loop spans 14 amino acids. V lost 5 bases to trimming and J lost 9 bases; unmatched junction nucleotides: 8. The CDR3 sequence: CASSPDRGRGPQHF. The CDR3, as DNA: TGTGCCAGCAGCCCGGACAGGGGCCGTGGGCCCCAGCATTTT.

This rearrangement joins TRBV12-5 to TRBJ1-2; 8 bases align to TRBD1. The junction had 0 bases not matched to a gene; V was cut back by 1 base and J by 8 bases. The CDR3 consists of 12 residues. Germline CDR1 reads LGHNT; CDR2 reads FRNRAP. This chain's CDR3 is CASGLGQGGYTF. CDR3 DNA sequence: TGTGCTAGTGGTTTGGGACAGGGGGGCTACACCTTC.

The V and J genes are TRBV6-1 and TRBJ1-1; 8 bases map to TRBD1. V gave up 7 bases and J gave up 3 bases; unmatched junction bases: 10. Germline V gene sequence: CDR1 MNHNS, CDR2 SASEGT. This CDR3 is 15 amino acids long. The CDR3 spells CASTIGTGPDTEAFF. As DNA, the CDR3 is TGTGCCAGCACCATAGGGACAGGTCCGGACACTGAAGCTTTCTTT.

This chain connects TRBV12-3 or TRBV12-4 to TRBJ2-3, with 7 bases that match TRBD1. V gave up 3 bases and J gave up 5 bases; unmatched junction bases: 8. The CDR3 loop spans 15 amino acids. CDR3 DNA sequence: TGTGCCAGCAGTTTCGGAGACAGGGTTGGAGATACGCAGTATTTT. Translation: CASSFGDRVGDTQYF.

The chain uses TRBV12-3 or TRBV12-4 and TRBJ2-5; tentatively, D is TRBD1 or TRBD2 (5 bases each). The length of the CDR3 is 14 residues. The ends were cut back, 6 bases at V and 1 base at J, with 12 bases in the middle. CDR3 sequence reads: CASRQGVGQETQYF. The CDR3 bases are TGTGCCAGCAGGCAGGGAGTCGGCCAAGAGACCCAGTACTTC.

The chain is built from TRBV30 and TRBJ1-2; D is undetermined. V was trimmed by 0 bases and J by 0 bases, leaving 5 bases between them. Germline CDR1 GTSNPN, CDR2 SVGIG (reference sequence). There are 13 residues in the CDR3. CDR3 DNA sequence: TGTGCCTGGAGTGTGGTGGCTAACTATGGCTACACCTTC. This sequence encodes CAWSVVANYGYTF. Filled out from reference TRBV30 and TRBJ1-2, the complete variable domain reads SQTIHQWPATLVQPVGSPLSLECTVEGTSNPNLYWYRQAAGRGLQLLFYSVGIGQISSEVPQNLSASRPQDRQFILSSKKLLLSDSGFYLCAWSVVANYGYTFGSGTRLTVV.

The chain recombines TRBV13 with TRBJ2-2; D call uncertain. V was clipped by 5 bases and J by 1 base, with 14 bases between them. Germline CDR1 and CDR2: PRHDT and FYEKMQ (reference sequence). This CDR3 contains 16 residues. In DNA form, the CDR3 reads TGTGCCAGCAGCGCCCGACTGCCCTTGAACACCGGGGAGCTGTTTTTT. Encoded protein: CASSARLPLNTGELFF.

This clonotype was counted only a few times. The CDR3 loop reads CASRRQGTDASGAFF. CDR3 DNA sequence: TGTGCCAGCAGGAGACAGGGGACCGACGCCTCTGGAGCTTTCTTT. V and J are TRBV12-3 or TRBV12-4 and TRBJ1-1, with 8 bases lining up with TRBD1. V lost 6 bases, J lost 10 bases, and 16 bases stayed unmatched. The CDR3 has 15 residues.

This chain links TRBV5-1 with TRBJ1-2; D is uncertain. There are 15 residues in the CDR3. Germline lookup yields CDR1 SGHRS and CDR2 YFSETQ. V lost 0 bases to trimming and J lost 4 bases, with 13 bases between them. CDR3 sequence: CASSLVGKGAYGYTF. For the CDR3, the DNA is TGCGCCAGCAGCTTGGTTGGCAAGGGCGCCTATGGCTACACCTTC.

In this sample, this clonotype turned up a few times. The CDR3: CSARDWSGVETQYF. CDR3 DNA: TGCAGTGCTAGAGATTGGTCGGGGGTCGAGACCCAGTACTTC. This chain links TRBV20-1 with TRBJ2-5, with TRBD2 as a possible D gene (6 bases). The CDR3 is 14 residues long. Germline-derived CDR1 and CDR2 are DFQATT and SNEGSKA (reference sequence). V shed 0 bases and J shed 5 bases, with 13 bases lying between them.